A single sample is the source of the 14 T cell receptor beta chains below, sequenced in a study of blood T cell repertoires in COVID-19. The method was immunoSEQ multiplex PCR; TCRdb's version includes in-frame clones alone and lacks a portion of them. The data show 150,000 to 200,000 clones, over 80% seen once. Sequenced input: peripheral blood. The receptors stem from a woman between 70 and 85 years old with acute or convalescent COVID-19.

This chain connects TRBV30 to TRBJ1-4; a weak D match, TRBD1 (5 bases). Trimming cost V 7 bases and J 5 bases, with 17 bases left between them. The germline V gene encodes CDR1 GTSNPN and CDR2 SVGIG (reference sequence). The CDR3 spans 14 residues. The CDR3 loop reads CASRLRERNEKLFF. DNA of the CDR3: TGTGCCTCCCGCCTCAGGGAAAGGAATGAAAAACTGTTTTTT.

The CDR3 sequence: CASSYRTSGISYNEQFF. CDR3 sequence (DNA): TGTGCCAGCAGTTATCGGACTAGCGGGATCTCCTACAATGAGCAGTTCTTC. This chain joins TRBV6-2 or TRBV6-3 and TRBJ2-1; TRBD2 matches 12 bases. The CDR3 has 17 amino acids. V shed 3 bases, J shed 0 bases, and the junction held 3 bases outside the gene matches. Germline-derived CDR1 and CDR2 are MNHEY and SVGEGT.

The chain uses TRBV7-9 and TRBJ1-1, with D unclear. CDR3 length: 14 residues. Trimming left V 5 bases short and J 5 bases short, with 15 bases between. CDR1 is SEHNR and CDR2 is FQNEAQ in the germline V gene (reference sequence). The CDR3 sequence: CASSPHPSGTEAFF. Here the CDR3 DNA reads TGTGCCAGCAGCCCGCATCCGTCGGGGACTGAAGCTTTCTTT.

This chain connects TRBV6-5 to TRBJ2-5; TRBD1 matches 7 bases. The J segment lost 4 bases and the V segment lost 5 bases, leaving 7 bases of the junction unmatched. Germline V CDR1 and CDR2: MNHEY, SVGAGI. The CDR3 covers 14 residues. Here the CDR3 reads CASSTQGQVETQYF. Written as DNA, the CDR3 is TGTGCCAGCAGTACCCAAGGACAGGTAGAGACCCAGTACTTC.

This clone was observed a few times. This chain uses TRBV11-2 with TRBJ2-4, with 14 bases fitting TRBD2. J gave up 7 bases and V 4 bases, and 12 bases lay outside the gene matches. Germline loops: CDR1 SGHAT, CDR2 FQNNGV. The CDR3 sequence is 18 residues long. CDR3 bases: TGTGCCAGCAGCTCCATAGGGGGGACTAGCGGGAGCTGGAACATTCAGTACTTC. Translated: CASSSIGGTSGSWNIQYF.

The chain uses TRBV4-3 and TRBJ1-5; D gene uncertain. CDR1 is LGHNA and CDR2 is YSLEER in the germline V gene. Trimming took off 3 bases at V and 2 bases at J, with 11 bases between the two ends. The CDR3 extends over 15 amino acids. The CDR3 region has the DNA TGCGCCAGCAGCCACAAGAAGCGCCGCAATCAGCCCCAGCATTTT. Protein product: CASSHKKRRNQPQHF.

CDR3 DNA: TGCGCCAGTTCGACTAGCGGGATGGTACAGGAGCAGTTCTTC. It specifies CASSTSGMVQEQFF. This sequence joins TRBV10-1 and TRBJ2-1; 11 bases match TRBD2. CDR1 and CDR2 (germline): WNHNN, SYGVQD (reference sequence). Trimming at V came to 9 bases and at J to 10 bases, leaving 11 bases not matched to a gene. The CDR3 spans 14 residues.

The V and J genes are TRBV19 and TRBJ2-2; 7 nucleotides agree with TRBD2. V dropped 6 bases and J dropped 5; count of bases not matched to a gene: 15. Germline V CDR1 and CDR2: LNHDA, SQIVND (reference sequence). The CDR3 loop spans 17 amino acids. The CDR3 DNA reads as TGTGCCAGTAGGAGGGATCTAGCGGCCCTAGAGACCGGGGAGCTGTTTTTT. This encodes CASRRDLAALETGELFF.

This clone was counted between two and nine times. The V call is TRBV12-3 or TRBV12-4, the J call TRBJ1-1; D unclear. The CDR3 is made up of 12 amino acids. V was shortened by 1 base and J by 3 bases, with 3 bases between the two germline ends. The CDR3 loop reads CASSLVDTEAFF. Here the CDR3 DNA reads TGTGCCAGCAGTTTAGTAGACACTGAAGCTTTCTTT.

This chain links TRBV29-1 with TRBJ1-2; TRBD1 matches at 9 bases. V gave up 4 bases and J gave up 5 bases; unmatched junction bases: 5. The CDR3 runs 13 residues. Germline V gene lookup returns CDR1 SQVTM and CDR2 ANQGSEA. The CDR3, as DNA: TGCAGCGTTGCCCGGGACAGGGAATATGGCTACACCTTC. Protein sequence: CSVARDREYGYTF.

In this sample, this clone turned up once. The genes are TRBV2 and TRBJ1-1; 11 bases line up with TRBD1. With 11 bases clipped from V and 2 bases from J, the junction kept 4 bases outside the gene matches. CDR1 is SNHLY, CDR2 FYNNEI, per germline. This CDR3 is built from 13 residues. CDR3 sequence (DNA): TGTGCCGGGGGACAGGGGGATAACACTGAAGCTTTCTTT. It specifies CAGGQGDNTEAFF.

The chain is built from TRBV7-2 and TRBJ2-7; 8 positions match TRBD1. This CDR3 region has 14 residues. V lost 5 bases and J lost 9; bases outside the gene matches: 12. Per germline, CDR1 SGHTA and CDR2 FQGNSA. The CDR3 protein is CASSLRWAGGGQYF. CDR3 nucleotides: TGTGCCAGCAGCCTTAGGTGGGCAGGGGGCGGGCAGTACTTC.

Here the CDR3 reads CASSYTKTGEAFF. Written as DNA, the CDR3 is TGTGCCAGCAGTTACACCAAGACAGGGGAAGCTTTCTTT. This chain links TRBV6-5 with TRBJ1-1; 7 bases are a match to TRBD1. This CDR3 is 13 amino acids long. Germline lookup yields CDR1 MNHEY and CDR2 SVGAGI. V shed 2 bases, J shed 8 bases, and the junction held 5 bases outside the gene matches.

As DNA, the CDR3 is TGTGCCAGCTCGACAGGGCCGGAGTCACCCCTCCACTTT. This gives the protein CASSTGPESPLHF. The V gene is TRBV18, the J gene TRBJ1-6, with 7 bases fitting TRBD1. Trimming at V came to 6 bases and at J to 10 bases, leaving 6 bases not matched to a gene. The CDR3 has 13 residues. Germline values: CDR1 KGHSH, CDR2 LQKENI. Full variable domain (outside the CDR3, taken from reference TRBV18 and TRBJ1-6): NAGVMQNPRHLVRRRGQEARLRCSPMKGHSHVYWYRQLPEEGLKFMVYLQKENIIDESGMPKERFSAEFPKEGPSILRIQQVVRGDSAAYFCASSTGPESPLHFGNGTRLTVT.